A single sample gave rise to the 25 T cell receptor beta chains below, sequenced in a study of blood T cell repertoires in COVID-19. Data came from immunoSEQ multiplex PCR; TCRdb stores just in-frame clones and leaves some out. The sample contains hundreds of thousands of clones, 87% of which appear only once. The sequencing input was peripheral blood. The receptors here all came from a man between 18 and 29 years old with active or convalescent COVID-19.

The chain joins TRBV21-1 to TRBJ2-7; the table assigns TRBD2, which was not confirmed against the DNA. TRBV21-1 is deemed a pseudogene. The length of the CDR3 is 20 residues. The CDR3 nucleotides read TGTGCCAGCCCCCCAGGTGATACGGCGGAGGGGGGGCAGAGCTCCTACGAGCAGTACTTC. As protein: CASPPGDTAEGGQSSYEQYF.

Remarks on this clone: One end of the junction fails to match germline, which may point to a read error. The rearrangement joins TRBV7-3 to TRBJ2-3, with TRBD1 matching over 7 bases. The CDR3 has 15 amino acids. Germline CDR1 is SGHTA and CDR2 is FQGTGA. For the CDR3, the DNA is TGTGCCAGCAGCCTAACAGGGGTCGGCACAGATACGCAGTATTTT. Its protein is CASSLTGVGTDTQYF.

The chain combines TRBV5-8 with TRBJ1-4, with D hard to call. Per the germline V gene, CDR1 is SGHTS and CDR2 is YDEGEE. Trimming left V 0 bases short and J 7 bases short, with 7 bases between. The CDR3 covers 13 residues. CDR3 amino acids: CASSLEGGEKLFF. CDR3 in DNA: TGTGCCAGCAGCTTGGAGGGAGGTGAAAAACTGTTTTTT.

This clone was seen only a few times. The J gene is TRBJ1-5, the V gene TRBV19; TRBD1 agrees at 8 bases. The CDR3 has 15 residues. The J segment lost 4 bases and the V segment lost 11 bases, leaving 13 bases of the junction unmatched. Per the germline V gene, CDR1 is LNHDA and CDR2 is SQIVND (reference sequence). Written as DNA, the CDR3 is TGTGCCGGACTCAATCAGGGGGCCCCGAATCAGCCCCAGCATTTT. It translates to CAGLNQGAPNQPQHF.

V usage is TRBV11-3 and J usage is TRBJ2-7; 8 positions match TRBD1. The CDR3 spans 17 residues. V trimming: 4 bases; J trimming: 2 bases; junction bases outside the gene matches: 13. Per the germline V gene, CDR1 is SGHNT and CDR2 is YENEEA. CDR3 DNA sequence: TGTGCCAGCAGCTATAGTGGTTGGACAGGGTTCACCTACGAGCAGTACTTC. Protein product: CASSYSGWTGFTYEQYF. Together with reference TRBV11-3 and TRBJ2-7, the CDR3 gives the full variable domain: EAGVVQSPRYKIIEKKQPVAFWCNPISGHNTLYWYLQNLGQGPELLIRYENEEAVDDSQLPKDRFSAERLKGVDSTLKIQPAELGDSAVYLCASSYSGWTGFTYEQYFGPGTRLTVT.

This chain connects TRBV3-1 (or the pseudogene TRBV3-2) to TRBJ1-3; D is uncertain. This CDR3 contains 13 residues. CDR1 is LGHDT and CDR2 is YNNKEL in the germline V gene (reference sequence). V was trimmed by 6 bases and J by 0 bases, leaving 6 bases between them. The CDR3 coding sequence is TGTGCCAGCAGTACCAGCTCTGGAAACACCATATATTTT. Its protein product is CASSTSSGNTIYF.

This clone was detected only once. This chain joins TRBV7-2 and TRBJ1-2, with 12 positions matching TRBD1. Germline V gene sequence: CDR1 SGHTA, CDR2 FQGNSA. J was trimmed by 4 bases and V by 7 bases; bases with no gene match: 10. The CDR3 has 16 residues. The chain's CDR3 is CASTGTGGAGSYGYTF. In nucleotides, the CDR3 is TGTGCCAGCACCGGGACAGGGGGCGCCGGAAGCTATGGCTACACCTTC.

The chain recombines TRBV5-8 with TRBJ1-2; D is perhaps TRBD1 (5 bases). This CDR3 has 15 residues. The V end lost 5 bases, the J end lost 2 bases, and 16 bases lay between the germline ends. CDR1 and CDR2 from the germline V gene are SGHTS and YDEGEE. The CDR3 DNA is TGTGCCAGCAGGAAAACAGGAGAAGGAAACTATGGCTACACCTTC. This sequence encodes CASRKTGEGNYGYTF.

The chain combines TRBV5-8 with TRBJ2-1, with 9 bases fitting TRBD1. There are 13 residues in the CDR3. The V segment lost 9 bases and the J segment 6 bases; nucleotides outside the gene matches: 7. Germline V lookup: CDR1 SGHTS, CDR2 YDEGEE. The CDR3 coding sequence is TGTGCCACCGGGACAGGGATCGTCAATGAGCAGTTCTTC. It encodes CATGTGIVNEQFF.

The chain couples TRBV7-9 to TRBJ1-5; unclear D gene. Looked up from germline, CDR1 is SEHNR and CDR2 is FQNEAQ (reference sequence). V shed 2 bases and J shed 3 bases, with 8 bases lying between them. The CDR3 extends over 14 amino acids. The CDR3 protein is CASSLSGNNQPQHF. CDR3 sequence (DNA): TGTGCCAGCAGCTTATCCGGGAACAATCAGCCCCAGCATTTT.

This clone was found a few times. This chain links TRBV5-4 with TRBJ2-2; D not resolved. V shed 3 bases and J shed 0 bases, with 3 bases lying between them. The germline V gene encodes CDR1 SGHNT and CDR2 YYREEE (reference sequence). CDR3 length equals 13 residues. The CDR3: CASSYSNTGELFF. The CDR3 DNA is TGTGCCAGCAGCTACTCGAACACCGGGGAGCTGTTTTTT.

This chain uses TRBV7-9 with TRBJ2-1, with TRBD2 matching over 9 bases. CDR3 size: 19 residues. V was pared by 2 bases and J by 2 bases, with 13 bases of the junction left unmatched. Germline CDR1 and CDR2: SEHNR and FQNEAQ (reference sequence). The CDR3 DNA sequence: TGTGCCAGCAGCTTAACTGGTAGCGGGAGACGAAGCGCCTACAATGAGCAGTTCTTC. As protein: CASSLTGSGRRSAYNEQFF. The variable domain in full, completed from reference TRBV7-9 and TRBJ2-1, reads DTGVSQNPRHKITKRGQNVTFRCDPISEHNRLYWYRQTLGQGPEFLTYFQNEAQLEKSRLLSDRFSAERPKGSFSTLEIQRTEQGDSAMYLCASSLTGSGRRSAYNEQFFGPGTRLTVL.

The chain recombines TRBV25-1 with TRBJ1-5; D remains ambiguous. The CDR3 length is 13 residues. From germline, CDR1 is MGHDK and CDR2 SYGVNS. V lost 3 bases, J lost 1 base, and 4 bases lay in between. This CDR3 reads CASSDKSNQPQHF. CDR3 coding DNA: TGTGCCAGCAGTGATAAAAGCAATCAGCCCCAGCATTTT.

The V call is TRBV6-6, the J call TRBJ2-5; the match to TRBD2 covers 15 bases. V was pared by 5 bases and J by 2 bases, with 12 bases of the junction left unmatched. Germline CDR1 reads MNHNY; CDR2 reads SVGAGI (reference sequence). The CDR3 contains 19 residues. CDR3 in DNA: TGTGCCAGCAGTCTCTACCCCCAGGGACTAGCGGGGGGTCAAGAGACCCAGTACTTC. This sequence encodes CASSLYPQGLAGGQETQYF.

The CDR3 loop is CASSLYSSAGSYNEQFF. In DNA, the CDR3 is TGTGCCAGCAGTTTATACTCTAGCGCGGGGTCCTACAATGAGCAGTTCTTC. The rearrangement uses TRBV27 and TRBJ2-1; maybe TRBD2 (6 bases). The germline V gene encodes CDR1 MNHEY and CDR2 SMNVEV (reference sequence). The CDR3 covers 17 residues. Between the trimmed V and J ends, which lost 1 base and 1 base, there was a span of 14 bases.

The J gene is TRBJ1-5, the V gene TRBV4-2; D perhaps matches TRBD1 (5 bases). V lost 1 base, J lost 5 bases, and 12 bases lay in between. The CDR3 contains 15 residues. Germline CDR1 and CDR2: LGHNA and YNFKEQ. The CDR3 region has the DNA TGTGCCAGCAGCCAAGCACCACAGGTTCATCAGCCCCAGCATTTT. Amino acid sequence: CASSQAPQVHQPQHF.

The J gene is TRBJ1-5, the V gene TRBV2, with 8 bases that match TRBD1. The germline V gene has CDR1 SNHLY and CDR2 FYNNEI. Unmatched junction bases numbered 1, after V lost 2 bases and J lost 4 bases. The CDR3 runs 14 residues. Here the CDR3 DNA reads TGTGCCAGCAGTGAATGGACAGGGAATCAGCCCCAGCATTTT. Its protein product is CASSEWTGNQPQHF.

The rearrangement uses TRBV19 and TRBJ1-1, with 7 bases matching TRBD1. This CDR3 comprises 13 residues. Trimming at V came to 3 bases and at J to 6 bases, leaving 4 bases not matched to a gene. Germline CDR1 is LNHDA and CDR2 is SQIVND (reference sequence). The CDR3 sequence is CASSIRQGSEAFF. CDR3 in DNA: TGTGCCAGTAGTATCAGACAGGGCTCTGAAGCTTTCTTT.

This sequence joins TRBV5-1 and TRBJ2-3; D unclear. V was clipped by 4 bases and J by 4 bases, with 16 bases between them. The CDR3 totals 15 residues. CDR1 SGHRS and CDR2 YFSETQ come from the germline V gene. The DNA for the CDR3 is TGCGCCAGCAGCACCGGTAGTCTTTCCGCAGATACGCAGTATTTT. Translating gives CASSTGSLSADTQYF.

The chain uses TRBV7-9 and TRBJ1-1; TRBD1 agrees at 8 bases. This CDR3 contains 16 residues. CDR1 is SEHNR, CDR2 FQNEAQ, per germline (reference sequence). V dropped 5 bases and J dropped 2; count of bases not matched to a gene: 10. For the CDR3, the DNA is TGTGCCAGCAGCACACATCGACAGGGGAGAAACACTGAAGCTTTCTTT. Amino acid sequence: CASSTHRQGRNTEAFF.

The CDR3 here is CSASTLAGEETQYF. As DNA, the CDR3 is TGCAGTGCTAGTACGCTAGCGGGAGAAGAGACCCAGTACTTC. The chain carries TRBV20-1 and TRBJ2-5; 10 bases align to TRBD2. Germline trimming cut 3 bases from V and 3 bases from J; bases unmatched to any gene: 4. Germline V lookup: CDR1 DFQATT, CDR2 SNEGSKA (reference sequence). The CDR3 covers 14 residues.

This clone was seen once. J is TRBJ1-2 and V is TRBV4-1; 7 bases agree with TRBD1. The CDR3 loop spans 17 amino acids. Unmatched junction bases numbered 9, after V lost 0 bases and J lost 2 bases. Germline V CDR1 and CDR2: MGHRA, YSYEKL. The CDR3 spells CASSQDKGTALNYGYTF. The CDR3 nucleotides are TGCGCCAGCAGCCAAGATAAAGGGACAGCGCTAAACTATGGCTACACCTTC.

This clone was picked up many times. The chain is built from TRBV13 and TRBJ1-1, with D maybe TRBD1 (6 bases). Trimming took off 3 bases at V and 1 base at J, with 9 bases between the two ends. The CDR3 loop spans 14 amino acids. From germline, CDR1 is PRHDT and CDR2 FYEKMQ (reference sequence). The CDR3 reads CASSFQTGNTEAFF. CDR3 coding DNA: TGTGCCAGCAGCTTCCAGACAGGGAACACTGAAGCTTTCTTT.

This chain uses TRBV15 with TRBJ2-3, with 9 bases identical to TRBD2. CDR1 and CDR2 (germline): LNHNV, YYDKDF (reference sequence). V was clipped by 9 bases and J by 6 bases; unmatched bases: 13. This CDR3 contains 15 residues. The CDR3 coding sequence is TGTGCCACGAGGACTAGCGAGGGGAGGATGGATACGCAGTATTTT. Its protein product is CATRTSEGRMDTQYF.

The chain joins TRBV3-1 (or the pseudogene TRBV3-2) to TRBJ1-3, with a tentative D call TRBD1 (6 bases). Germline CDR1 is LGHDT and CDR2 is YNNKEL (reference sequence). This CDR3 comprises 17 residues. V lost 4 bases and J 3 bases, leaving 19 bases between the germline ends. The CDR3 DNA sequence: TGTGCCAGCAGCCCGTACCAGGGGAACCTGGGTGGAAACACCATATATTTT. Translation gives CASSPYQGNLGGNTIYF.